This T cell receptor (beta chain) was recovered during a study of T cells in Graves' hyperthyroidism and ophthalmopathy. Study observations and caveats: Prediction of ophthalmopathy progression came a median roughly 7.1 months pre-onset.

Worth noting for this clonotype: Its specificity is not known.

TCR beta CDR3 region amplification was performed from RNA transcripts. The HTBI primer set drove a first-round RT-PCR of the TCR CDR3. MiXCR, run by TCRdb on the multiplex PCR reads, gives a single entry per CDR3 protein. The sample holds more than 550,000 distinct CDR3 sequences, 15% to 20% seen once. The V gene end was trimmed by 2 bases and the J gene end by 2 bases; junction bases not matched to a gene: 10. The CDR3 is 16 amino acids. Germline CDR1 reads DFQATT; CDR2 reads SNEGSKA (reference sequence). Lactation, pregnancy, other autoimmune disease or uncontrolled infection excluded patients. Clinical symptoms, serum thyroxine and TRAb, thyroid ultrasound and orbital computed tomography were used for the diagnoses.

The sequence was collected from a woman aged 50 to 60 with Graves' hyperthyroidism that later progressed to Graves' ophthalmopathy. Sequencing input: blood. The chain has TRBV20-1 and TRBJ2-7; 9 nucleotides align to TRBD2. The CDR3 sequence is CSARLKTSGNPYEQYF. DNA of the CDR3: TGCAGTGCTAGATTAAAGACTAGCGGAAATCCCTACGAGCAGTACTTC.